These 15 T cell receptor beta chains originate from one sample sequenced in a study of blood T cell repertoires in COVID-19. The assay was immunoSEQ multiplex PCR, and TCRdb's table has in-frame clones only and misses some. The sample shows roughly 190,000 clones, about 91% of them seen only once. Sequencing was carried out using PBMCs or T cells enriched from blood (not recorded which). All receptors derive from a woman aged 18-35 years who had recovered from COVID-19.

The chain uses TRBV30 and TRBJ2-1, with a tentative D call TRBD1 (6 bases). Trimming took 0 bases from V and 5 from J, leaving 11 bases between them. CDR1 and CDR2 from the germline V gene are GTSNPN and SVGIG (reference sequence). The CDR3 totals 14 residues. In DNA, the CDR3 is TGTGCCTGGAGTGTTTACAGGGTCGACAATGAGCAGTTCTTC. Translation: CAWSVYRVDNEQFF.

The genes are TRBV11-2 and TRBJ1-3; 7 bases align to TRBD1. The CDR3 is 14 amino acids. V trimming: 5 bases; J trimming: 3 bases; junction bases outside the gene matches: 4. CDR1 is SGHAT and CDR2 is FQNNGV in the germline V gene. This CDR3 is CASSLTGFGNTIYF. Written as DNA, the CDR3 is TGTGCCAGCAGCCTGACAGGGTTTGGAAACACCATATATTTT.

The CDR3 sequence: CASQVAGAVEQYF. In DNA, the CDR3 is TGTGCCAGCCAAGTAGCGGGGGCCGTGGAGCAGTACTTC. This chain links TRBV5-6 with TRBJ2-7; 9 bases are a match to TRBD2. V trimming: 7 bases; J trimming: 7 bases; junction bases outside the gene matches: 9. The CDR3 spans 13 residues. The germline CDR1 and CDR2 sequences are SGHDT and YYEEEE. Based on the CDR3 plus reference TRBV5-6 and TRBJ2-7, the full variable domain is DAGVTQSPTHLIKTRGQQVTLRCSPKSGHDTVSWYQQALGQGPQFIFQYYEEEERQRGNFPDRFSGHQFPNYSSELNVNALLLGDSALYLCASQVAGAVEQYFGPGTRLTVT.

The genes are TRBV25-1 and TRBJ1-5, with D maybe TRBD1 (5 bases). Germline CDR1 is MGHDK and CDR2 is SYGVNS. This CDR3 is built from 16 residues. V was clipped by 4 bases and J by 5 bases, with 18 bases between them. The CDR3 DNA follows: TGTGCCAGCAGTGGTACCGGGACGGGGGGACATCAGCCCCAGCATTTT. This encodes CASSGTGTGGHQPQHF.

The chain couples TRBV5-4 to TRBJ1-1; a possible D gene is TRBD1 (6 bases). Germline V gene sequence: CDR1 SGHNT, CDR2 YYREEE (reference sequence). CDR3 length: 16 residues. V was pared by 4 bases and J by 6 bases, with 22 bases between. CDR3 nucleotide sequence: TGTGCCAGCAGCGGCGGTGAGGGACAATCGATCTCTGAAGCTTTCTTT. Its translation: CASSGGEGQSISEAFF.

The DNA of the CDR3 is TGCAGCGTTTCAGACAGGGCTGGCCAAGAGACCCAGTACTTC. Encoded protein: CSVSDRAGQETQYF. V and J are TRBV29-1 and TRBJ2-5, with TRBD1 matching over 7 bases. V was pared by 5 bases and J by 1 base, with 7 bases of the junction left unmatched. Germline assignment: CDR1 SQVTM and CDR2 ANQGSEA. This CDR3 contains 14 residues.

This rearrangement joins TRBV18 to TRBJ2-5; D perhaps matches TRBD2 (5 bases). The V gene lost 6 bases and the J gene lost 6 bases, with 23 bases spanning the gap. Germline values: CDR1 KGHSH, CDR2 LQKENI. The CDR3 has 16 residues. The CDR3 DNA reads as TGTGCCAGCTCCCCCTCCCGGGATTCCTCGGGGAAGACCCAGTACTTC. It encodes CASSPSRDSSGKTQYF.

CDR3 loop: CASSVHRDREGGEKLFF. In DNA form, the CDR3 reads TGTGCCAGCAGCGTACACCGGGACAGGGAAGGAGGGGAAAAACTGTTTTTT. V is TRBV9 and J is TRBJ1-4; TRBD1 matches 9 bases. J lost 8 bases, V lost 1 base, and 12 bases had no gene match. Germline V gives CDR1 SGDLS, CDR2 YYNGEE. This CDR3 has 17 residues.

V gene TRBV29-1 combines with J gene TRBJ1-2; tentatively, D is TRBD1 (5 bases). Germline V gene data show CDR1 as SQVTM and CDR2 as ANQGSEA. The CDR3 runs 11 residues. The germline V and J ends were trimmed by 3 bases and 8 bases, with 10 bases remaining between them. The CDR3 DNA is TGCAGCGTTGAGGGACTTGAGGGCTACACCTTC. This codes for CSVEGLEGYTF.

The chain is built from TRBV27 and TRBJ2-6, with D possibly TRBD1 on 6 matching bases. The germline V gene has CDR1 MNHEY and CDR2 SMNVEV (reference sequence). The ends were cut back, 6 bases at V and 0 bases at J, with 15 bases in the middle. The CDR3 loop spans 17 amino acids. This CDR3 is CASRVRQASSGANVLTF. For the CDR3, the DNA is TGTGCCAGCAGGGTTAGACAGGCTAGCTCTGGGGCCAACGTCCTGACTTTC. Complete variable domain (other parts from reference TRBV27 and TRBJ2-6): EAQVTQNPRYLITVTGKKLTVTCSQNMNHEYMSWYRQDPGLGLRQIYYSMNVEVTDKGDVPEGYKVSRKEKRNFPLILESPSPNQTSLYFCASRVRQASSGANVLTFGAGSRLTVL.

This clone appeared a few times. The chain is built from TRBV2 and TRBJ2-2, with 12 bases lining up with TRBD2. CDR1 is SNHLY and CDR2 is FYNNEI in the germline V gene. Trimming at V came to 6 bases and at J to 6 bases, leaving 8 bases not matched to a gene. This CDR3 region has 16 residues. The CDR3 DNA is TGTGCCAGCAGGGAACTAGCGGGAGGTGGCCCCGGGGAGCTGTTTTTT. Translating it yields CASRELAGGGPGELFF.

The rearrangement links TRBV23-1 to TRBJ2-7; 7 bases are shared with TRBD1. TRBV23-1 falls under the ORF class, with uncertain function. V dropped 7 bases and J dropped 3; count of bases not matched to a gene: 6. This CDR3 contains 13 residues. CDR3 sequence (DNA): TGCGCCAGCACAAAGACAGGGCACTACGAGCAGTACTTC. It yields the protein CASTKTGHYEQYF.

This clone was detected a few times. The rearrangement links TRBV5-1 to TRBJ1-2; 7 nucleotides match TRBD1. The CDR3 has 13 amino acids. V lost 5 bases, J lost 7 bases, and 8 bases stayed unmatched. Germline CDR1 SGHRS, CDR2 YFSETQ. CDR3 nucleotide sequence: TGCGCCAGCAGTCGAGACAGGGTTGGTGGCTACACCTTC. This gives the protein CASSRDRVGGYTF.

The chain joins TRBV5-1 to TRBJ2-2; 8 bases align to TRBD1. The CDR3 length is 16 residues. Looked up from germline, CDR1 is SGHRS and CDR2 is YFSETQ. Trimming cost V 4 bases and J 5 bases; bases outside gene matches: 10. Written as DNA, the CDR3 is TGCGCCAGCAGCACATTTCCGGGACAGGAAACCGGGGAGCTGTTTTTT. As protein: CASSTFPGQETGELFF.

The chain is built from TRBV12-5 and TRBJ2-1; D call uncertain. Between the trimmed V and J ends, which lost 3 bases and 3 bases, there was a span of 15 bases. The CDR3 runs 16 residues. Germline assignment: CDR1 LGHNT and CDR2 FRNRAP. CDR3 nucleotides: TGTGCTAGTGGTTTCCCGAGTCCCCGCGACTACAATGAGCAGTTCTTC. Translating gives CASGFPSPRDYNEQFF.